Below are 25 T cell receptor beta chains sequenced from a single sample in a study of T cells in women clearing cervical HPV infection. The table came from immunoSEQ multiplex PCR; TCRdb's copy has only in-frame clones and leaves some out. Its table records 15,000 to 20,000 clones. What was sequenced was blood buffy coat. The receptors derive from a woman aged 18 to 75 with a cervical HPV16 infection that either progressed to CIN3+ or cleared (not recorded which).

As to this clone: Coverage ceases 3 residues before the CDR3 finishes, and the germline J gene fills in the end. This chain connects TRBV7-2 to TRBJ1-2; tentatively, D is TRBD1 (5 bases). CDR1 SGHTA and CDR2 FQGNSA come from the germline V gene. The CDR3 covers 13 residues. The DNA read from the CDR3 is TGTGCCAGCAGCTTAGCGGGGCCAGATACC. Residues: CASSLAGPDT. The whole CDR3 sequence is CASSLAGPDTYTF.

In regard to this clone: At one of its ends the junction is not consistent with the germline gene, which may arise from a read error. The read falls 3 residues short of the CDR3 end, and the missing part is taken from the germline J gene. The same CDR3 arises from other DNA sequences in this sample as well. The chain couples TRBV7-2 to TRBJ1-3; the D gene is possibly TRBD1 (5 bases). This CDR3 has 15 residues. Per the germline V gene, CDR1 is SGHTA and CDR2 is FQGNSA. CDR3 residues: CASSAGPNSGNTIYF. The DNA read from the CDR3 is TGTGCCAGCAGTGCAGGGCCGAACTCTGGAAACACA. Full variable domain (rest looked up from reference TRBV7-2 and TRBJ1-3): GAGVSQSPSNKVTEKGKDVELRCDPISGHTALYWYRQSLGQGLEFLIYFQGNSAPDKSGLPSDRFSAERTGGSVSTLTIQRTQQEDSAVYLCASSAGPNSGNTIYFGEGSWLTVV.

As concerns this clone: The read terminates 3 residues ahead of where the CDR3 ends, so the germline J gene completes it. The J gene is TRBJ1-5, the V gene TRBV20-1; unclear D gene. The V end was cut by 6 bases, the J end by 2 bases, with 14 bases between. The CDR3 spans 14 residues. Germline V CDR1 and CDR2: DFQATT, SNEGSKA (reference sequence). The CDR3 bases that were read are TGCAGTGCCCCCCCGGGTTGGGGCAATCAGCCC. Its translation is CSAPPGWGNQP. The entire CDR3 sequence reads CSAPPGWGNQPQHF.

The CDR3 is CASSTGLAANTDTQYF. CDR3 DNA, as far as it was read: TGTGCCAGTAGCACGGGACTAGCGGCGAACACAGATACG. This sequence joins TRBV19 and TRBJ2-3, with 11 bases identical to TRBD2. The missing CDR3 end, 3 residues past where the read stops, is filled in from the germline J gene. The V and J ends lost 6 bases and 2 bases, in that order; junction bases with no gene match: 7. The CDR3 loop spans 16 amino acids. Per the germline V gene, CDR1 is LNHDA and CDR2 is SQIVND (reference sequence). Looking up the rest from reference TRBV19 and TRBJ2-3 gives the full variable domain: DGGITQSPKYLFRKEGQNVTLSCEQNLNHDAMYWYRQDPGQGLRLIYYSQIVNDFQKGDIAEGYSVSREKKESFPLTVTSAQKNPTAFYLCASSTGLAANTDTQYFGPGTRLTVL.

As concerns this clone: Read coverage stops 3 residues before the CDR3 terminus; the germline J gene supplies the remainder. J is TRBJ1-5 and V is TRBV18, with D perhaps TRBD1 (5 bases). V lost 3 bases to trimming and J lost 0 bases, with 9 bases between them. In germline, CDR1 is KGHSH, CDR2 LQKENI. The CDR3 contains 15 residues. The chain's CDR3 is CASSPTVHSNQPQHF. CDR3 bases read: TGTGCCAGCTCACCGACAGTCCATAGCAATCAGCCC.

The part of the CDR3 DNA that was read is TGTGCCAGCAGTGGCGTCAGGCAGCGGGAGGAAAAA. This encodes CASSGVRQREEK. The whole CDR3 sequence reads CASSGVRQREEKLFF. This chain joins TRBV6-1 and TRBJ1-4; D is undetermined. The CDR3 end falls 3 residues outside the read, so it is completed with the germline J gene. Germline CDR1 and CDR2: MNHNS and SASEGT. Trimming left V 4 bases short and J 8 bases short, with 17 bases between. The CDR3 is 15 residues long.

With respect to this clone: The sequenced fragment ends 3 residues before the CDR3 boundary, so the rest is inferred from the germline J gene. V is TRBV30 and J is TRBJ1-1, with a tentative D call TRBD1 (6 bases). V shed 6 bases and J shed 1 base, with 12 bases lying between them. Germline CDR1 is GTSNPN and CDR2 is SVGIG (reference sequence). The CDR3 runs to 13 residues. This CDR3 reads CACPDRANTEAFF. The CDR3 DNA, read in part, is TGTGCCTGCCCGGACAGAGCGAACACTGAA.

Note on this clone: The read gets to within 3 residues of the CDR3 end, and the germline J gene fills in the rest. This chain uses TRBV6-1 with TRBJ2-5; maybe TRBD1 (6 bases). V shed 4 bases and J shed 3 bases, with 15 bases lying between them. Germline CDR1 and CDR2: MNHNS and SASEGT. The CDR3 covers 15 residues. The CDR3 bases that were read are TGTGCCAGCAGTGGAGGCCGTGCAGGGGAAGAGACC. It specifies CASSGGRAGEET. The entire CDR3 sequence reads CASSGGRAGEETQYF.

As for this clone: The sequence runs out 3 residues before the end of the CDR3; the remainder is reconstructed from the germline J gene. This chain connects TRBV5-5 to TRBJ1-2, with D perhaps matching TRBD1 (5 bases). The length of the CDR3 is 15 residues. The germline CDR1 and CDR2 sequences are SGHKS and YYEKEE (reference sequence). The part of the CDR3 DNA that was read is TGTGCCAGCAGCCTCCTAGCGGGGGGTTCAGAGACC. It codes for CASSLLAGGSET. The full CDR3 is CASSLLAGGSETYTF.

The CDR3 DNA, read in part, is TGCAGTGCCATCGGGACAGGGGGAGAAAAG. Amino acid sequence: CSAIGTGGEK. The full CDR3 is CSAIGTGGEKLFF. V is TRBV20-1 and J is TRBJ2-2; 11 bases are a match to TRBD1. The read comes to an end 3 residues before the CDR3 does, leaving the germline J gene to fill in the end. The CDR3 spans 13 residues. Germline assignment: CDR1 DFQATT and CDR2 SNEGSKA (reference sequence).

With respect to this clone: The CDR3 end lies 3 residues beyond the end of the read and is filled in from the germline J gene. This sequence joins TRBV2 and TRBJ1-5; 10 nucleotides match TRBD1. The germline V gene encodes CDR1 SNHLY and CDR2 FYNNEI. This CDR3 region has 16 residues. V lost 4 bases and J lost 2; bases outside the gene matches: 5. CDR3 sequence reads: CASSVGTGEGNQPQHF. The CDR3 DNA, read in part, is TGTGCCAGCAGTGTTGGGACAGGGGAAGGCAATCAGCCC.

A note on this clone: The read falls 3 residues short of the CDR3 end, and the missing part is taken from the germline J gene. The chain carries TRBV20-1 and TRBJ1-4; TRBD1 matches 9 bases. The CDR3 extends over 14 amino acids. Germline-derived CDR1 and CDR2 are DFQATT and SNEGSKA (reference sequence). V was clipped by 5 bases and J by 6 bases; unmatched bases: 7. The DNA read from the CDR3 is TGCAGTGCTCGTACAGGGGGCAAGGATGAAAAA. Translating gives CSARTGGKDEK. The full-length CDR3 reads as CSARTGGKDEKLFF.

As for this clone: The CDR3 is cut off 3 residues early in the read; its end comes from the germline J gene. The J gene is TRBJ2-1, the V gene TRBV20-1; D gene unclear. The CDR3 spans 14 residues. The V end was cut by 0 bases, the J end by 3 bases, with 9 bases between. Germline CDR1 DFQATT, CDR2 SNEGSKA (reference sequence). The part of the CDR3 DNA that was read is TGCAGTGCTAGAGATTGGCGGTTCTACAATGAG. This codes for CSARDWRFYNE. The whole CDR3 reads CSARDWRFYNEQFF.

With regard to this clone: The read ends 3 residues early relative to the CDR3; the germline J gene fills the gap. V is TRBV14 and J is TRBJ2-7; 8 nucleotides align to TRBD2. The junction had 15 bases not matched to a gene; V was cut back by 4 bases and J by 4 bases. Germline assignment: CDR1 SGHDN and CDR2 FVKESK. The CDR3 covers 17 residues. CDR3 bases read: TGTGCCAGCAGCCCCGCAGTCCTCAGCGGGGGTATGTACGAG. Amino acid sequence: CASSPAVLSGGMYE. The whole CDR3 is CASSPAVLSGGMYEQYF. Together with reference TRBV14 and TRBJ2-7, the CDR3 gives the full variable domain: EAGVTQFPSHSVIEKGQTVTLRCDPISGHDNLYWYRRVMGKEIKFLLHFVKESKQDESGMPNNRFLAERTGGTYSTLKVQPAELEDSGVYFCASSPAVLSGGMYEQYFGPGTRLTVT.

With regard to this clone: The CDR3 is cut off 3 residues early in the read; its end comes from the germline J gene. The rearrangement joins TRBV20-1 to TRBJ1-1, with a tentative D call TRBD1 (6 bases). From germline, CDR1 is DFQATT and CDR2 SNEGSKA (reference sequence). This CDR3 has 14 residues. V lost 5 bases to trimming and J lost 0 bases, with 13 bases between them. The CDR3 region is CSAYRGQLNTEAFF. Incomplete CDR3 DNA: TGCAGTGCTTATCGAGGACAGCTGAACACTGAA.

The sequenced part of the CDR3 DNA is TGTGCCAGCTCACCCCCACTAGCGGGGGGAGAGACC. As protein: CASSPPLAGGET. The CDR3 in its entirety is CASSPPLAGGETQYF. The genes are TRBV18 and TRBJ2-5; 12 bases agree with TRBD2. The sequence runs out 3 residues before the end of the CDR3; the remainder is reconstructed from the germline J gene. The CDR3 runs 15 residues. Germline V lookup: CDR1 KGHSH, CDR2 LQKENI. Trimming took 3 bases from V and 4 from J; bases not matched to a gene: 3.

To note about this clone: The missing CDR3 end, 3 residues past where the read stops, is filled in from the germline J gene. This chain links TRBV7-2 with TRBJ1-1; a possible D gene is TRBD1 (6 bases). V gave up 3 bases and J gave up 5 bases, with 16 bases separating them. Germline-derived CDR1 and CDR2 are SGHTA and FQGNSA. This CDR3 has 15 amino acids. The CDR3 loop reads CASSLEGRGATEAFF. CDR3 bases read: TGTGCCAGCAGCTTGGAGGGCAGGGGAGCTACTGAA.

The CDR3 here is CASSLQTGRPEAFF. Partial CDR3 DNA: TGTGCCAGCAGCCTACAGACAGGGAGACCTGAA. This chain joins TRBV7-2 and TRBJ1-1; 7 nucleotides match TRBD1. The read ends 3 residues early relative to the CDR3; the germline J gene fills the gap. From germline, CDR1 is SGHTA and CDR2 FQGNSA. The CDR3 loop spans 14 amino acids. V lost 5 bases, J lost 6 bases, and 9 bases stayed unmatched.

With respect to this clone: The observed sequence ends 3 residues before the CDR3 terminus, with the missing tail filled in from the germline J gene. The J gene is TRBJ2-4, the V gene TRBV20-1; D may be TRBD1 (6 bases). CDR1 and CDR2 (germline): DFQATT, SNEGSKA (reference sequence). V was trimmed by 3 bases and J by 0 bases, leaving 18 bases between them. The CDR3 runs to 17 residues. CDR3 sequence: CSASPWDTQTAKNIQYF. CDR3 DNA, as far as it was read: TGCAGTGCTAGCCCCTGGGACACCCAGACAGCCAAAAACATT.

CDR3 DNA (partial): TGTGCCAGCAGTCCACGCCCTGAGGGGACG. This sequence encodes CASSPRPEGT. In full, the CDR3 is CASSPRPEGTQYF. The V gene is TRBV6-2 or TRBV6-3, the J gene TRBJ2-3; either TRBD1 or TRBD2 may supply D (5 bases each). The CDR3 extends 3 residues past the end of the read, so its final part is completed from the germline J gene. Per the germline V gene, CDR1 is MNHEY and CDR2 is SVGEGT. The CDR3 length is 13 residues.

This clone is labeled medium-sized based on frequency. Read sequence stops 3 residues before the CDR3 end, and the germline J gene provides the missing end. The chain combines TRBV29-1 with TRBJ2-3, with a tentative D call TRBD1 (6 bases). Deletions cut 2 bases from V and 3 bases from J, with 18 bases between. The CDR3 contains 16 residues. The germline V gene has CDR1 SQVTM and CDR2 ANQGSEA. This CDR3 is CSVEPPRGSHTDTQYF. The sequenced part of the CDR3 DNA is TGCAGCGTTGAACCCCCTAGGGGGAGCCATACAGATACG.

Notes on this clone: The read ends 3 residues early relative to the CDR3; the germline J gene fills the gap. V is TRBV28 and J is TRBJ2-7; maybe TRBD1 (5 bases). Trimming removed 6 bases from V and 0 bases from J, with 12 bases in between. Germline V gene lookup returns CDR1 MDHEN and CDR2 SYDVKM. The CDR3 is 14 amino acids. CDR3 DNA, as far as it was read: TGTGCCAGCAGACGGACACAGAGCTCCTACGAG. As protein: CASRRTQSSYE. The whole CDR3 protein reads CASRRTQSSYEQYF.

With respect to this clone: The read gets to within 3 residues of the CDR3 end, and the germline J gene fills in the rest. The rearrangement links TRBV2 to TRBJ2-2, with 8 positions matching TRBD1. CDR3 length: 13 residues. Trimming cost V 8 bases and J 7 bases; bases outside gene matches: 6. Germline V gene sequence: CDR1 SNHLY, CDR2 FYNNEI. CDR3 loop: CASRTGYDGELFF. The sequenced part of the CDR3 DNA is TGTGCCAGCCGGACAGGGTATGACGGGGAG.

A word on this clone: The CDR3 is cut off 3 residues early in the read; its end comes from the germline J gene. V gene TRBV7-3 combines with J gene TRBJ2-4, with D maybe TRBD1 (5 bases). This CDR3 has 13 amino acids. Germline V gene data show CDR1 as SGHTA and CDR2 as FQGTGA. The V end lost 2 bases, the J end lost 7 bases, and 9 bases lay between the germline ends. The CDR3 loop reads CASSLYQGNIQYF. The CDR3 DNA, read in part, is TGTGCCAGCAGCTTATATCAGGGCAACATT.

For this clone: The CDR3 end falls 3 residues outside the read, so it is completed with the germline J gene. The rearrangement joins TRBV5-8 to TRBJ1-5; no firm D call. The CDR3 runs to 15 residues. Germline CDR1 is SGHTS and CDR2 is YDEGEE. Trimming left V 4 bases short and J 2 bases short, with 13 bases between. Incomplete CDR3 DNA: TGTGCCAGCAGCCCTGGTCCGAGGCGCAATCAGCCC. It codes for CASSPGPRRNQP. The full CDR3 reads CASSPGPRRNQPQHF.